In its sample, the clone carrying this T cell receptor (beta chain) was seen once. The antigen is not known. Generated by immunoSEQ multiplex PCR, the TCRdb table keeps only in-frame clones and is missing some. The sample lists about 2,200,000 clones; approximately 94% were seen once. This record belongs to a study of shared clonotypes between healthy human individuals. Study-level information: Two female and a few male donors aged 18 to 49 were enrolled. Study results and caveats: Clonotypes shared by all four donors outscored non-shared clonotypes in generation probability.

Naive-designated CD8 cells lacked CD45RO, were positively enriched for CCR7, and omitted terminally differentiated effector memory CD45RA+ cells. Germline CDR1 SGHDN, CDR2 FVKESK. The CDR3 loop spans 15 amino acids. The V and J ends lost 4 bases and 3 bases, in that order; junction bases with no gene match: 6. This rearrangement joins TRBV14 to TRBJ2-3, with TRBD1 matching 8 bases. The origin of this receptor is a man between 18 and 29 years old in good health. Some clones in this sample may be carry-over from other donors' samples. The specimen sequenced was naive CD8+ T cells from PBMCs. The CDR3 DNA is TGTGCCAGCAGCCCACCCGGGACAGGTACAGATACGCAGTATTTT. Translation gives CASSPPGTGTDTQYF.